Listed below are T cell receptor beta chains from one sample, sequenced in a study of T cells in Graves' hyperthyroidism and ophthalmopathy. One entry per CDR3 protein results from TCRdb running MiXCR on the multiplex PCR reads. In the table there are approximately 34,000 distinct CDR3 sequences, around 53% of which are singletons. Sequencing input: blood. The receptors come from a woman between 35 and 50 years old with Graves' ophthalmopathy. The CDR3 runs from the conserved cysteine through the conserved F or W. A D gene is named only where the DNA matches it firmly. Clone size is shown for a subset of rows, as once, few, many or a class of expanded clone.

CDR3 protein	CDR3 DNA	clone size	J gene	D gene	V gene
CASSFGAHEQYF	TGCGCCAGCAGCTTTGGGGCTCACGAGCAGTACTTC	many	TRBJ2-7	-	TRBV5-1
CASSEFGSYEQYF	TGTGCCAGCAGTGAATTCGGCAGCTACGAGCAGTACTTC	-	TRBJ2-7	-	TRBV25-1
CASSSHRTVGEVKAFF	TGTGCCAGCAGCTCGCACCGGACGGTTGGAGAGGTTAAAGCTTTCTTT	many	TRBJ1-1	-	TRBV7-9
CASNFELGYEQYF	TGTGCCAGCAATTTCGAGCTAGGGTACGAGCAGTACTTC	-	TRBJ2-7	-	TRBV2
CASSQVLGRNNEQFF	TGTGCCAGCAGCCAAGTTCTAGGGAGAAACAATGAGCAGTTCTTC	-	TRBJ2-1	-	TRBV7-2
CATSDTGLAGGYNEQFF	TGTGCCACCAGTGATACCGGACTAGCGGGAGGTTACAATGAGCAGTTCTTC	once	TRBJ2-1	TRBD2	TRBV24-1
CASKQSTDTQYF	TGTGCCAGCAAACAGAGCACAGATACGCAGTATTTT	many	TRBJ2-3	-	TRBV11-2
CASSAGTSGGYEQFF	TGTGCCAGCAGCGCCGGGACTAGCGGGGGATATGAGCAGTTCTTC	many	TRBJ2-1	TRBD2	TRBV6-5
CASSLDGHTEAFF	TGTGCCAGCAGCTTAGATGGGCACACTGAAGCTTTCTTT	many	TRBJ1-1	-	TRBV7-9
CASSTDPQGGGTGELFF	TGCGCCAGCAGCACCGACCCCCAGGGGGGGGGTACCGGGGAGCTGTTTTTT	many	TRBJ2-2	-	TRBV5-1
CASSPGGGRPETQYF	TGTGCCAGTAGCCCGGGGGGGGGGCGCCCAGAGACCCAGTACTTC	many	TRBJ2-5	TRBD2	TRBV19
CASSLAGQEGTEAFF	TGTGCCAGCAGCTTAGCAGGGCAGGAGGGCACTGAAGCTTTCTTT	many	TRBJ1-1	-	TRBV11-3
CASSERDRGANRFYNEQFF	TGTGCCAGCAGTGAAAGGGACAGGGGGGCTAATCGGTTCTACAATGAGCAGTTCTTC	many	TRBJ2-1	TRBD1	TRBV2
CAVQQGALGGYTF	TGTGCGGTCCAACAGGGGGCCCTTGGTGGCTACACCTTC	-	TRBJ1-2	TRBD1	TRBV2
CASMIDRGLYGYTF	TGTGCCAGCATGATTGACAGGGGATTATACGGCTACACCTTC	many	TRBJ1-2	TRBD1	TRBV6-1
CASSWDFPGAYEQYF	TGTGCCAGCAGTTGGGACTTCCCAGGCGCCTACGAGCAGTACTTC	many	TRBJ2-7	-	TRBV6-5
CSARVGLGGFF	TGCAGTGCTAGGGTGGGACTAGGGGGGTTCTTC	-	TRBJ2-1	TRBD2	TRBV20-1
CASSIAGDTQYF	TGTGCCAGCAGCATAGCGGGAGATACGCAGTATTTT	many	TRBJ2-3	TRBD2	TRBV5-6
CSARAGTSDTGELFF	TGCAGTGCTAGAGCCGGGACTAGCGACACCGGGGAGCTGTTTTTT	medium-sized	TRBJ2-2	TRBD2	TRBV20-1
CGWFQKFVGPKGYF	TGTGGCTGGTTCCAAAAGTTCGTCGGACCGAAGGGGTACTTC	-	TRBJ2-5	-	TRBV10-3